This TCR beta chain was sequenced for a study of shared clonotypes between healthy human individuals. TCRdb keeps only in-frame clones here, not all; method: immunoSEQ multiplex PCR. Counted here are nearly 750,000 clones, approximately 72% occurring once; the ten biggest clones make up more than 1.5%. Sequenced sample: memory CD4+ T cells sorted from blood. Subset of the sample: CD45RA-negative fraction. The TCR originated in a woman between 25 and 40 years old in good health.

CDR3 sequence reads: CASTPSAGVWELFF. CDR3 DNA: TGTGCCAGCACCCCGTCGGCGGGAGTTTGGGAGCTGTTTTTT. This rearrangement joins TRBV11-2 to TRBJ2-2; 7 bases line up with TRBD2. This CDR3 has 14 amino acids. Germline values: CDR1 SGHAT, CDR2 FQNNGV. V lost 7 bases to trimming and J lost 9 bases; unmatched junction nucleotides: 11.